Shown below are 25 T cell receptor beta chains from a single sample sequenced in a study of T cell responses to AZD1222 COVID-19 vaccine. The assay was immunoSEQ multiplex PCR, and TCRdb's table has in-frame clones only and misses some. The sample has about 70,000 clones, 84% seen once. The starting material was peripheral blood, obtained on day 0 of AZD1222 vaccination. The receptors were sampled from an adult in good health.

The chain recombines TRBV30 with TRBJ1-5, with 9 bases that match TRBD1. Germline V gene lookup returns CDR1 GTSNPN and CDR2 SVGIG (reference sequence). This CDR3 has 15 residues. After removal of 3 bases from V and 5 bases from J, the junction contained 8 bases not matched to a gene. CDR3 amino acids: CAWSGGQGSDQPQHF. CDR3 nucleotide sequence: TGTGCCTGGAGCGGGGGACAGGGCAGCGATCAGCCCCAGCATTTT. The whole variable domain, remainder taken from reference TRBV30 and TRBJ1-5, is SQTIHQWPATLVQPVGSPLSLECTVEGTSNPNLYWYRQAAGRGLQLLFYSVGIGQISSEVPQNLSASRPQDRQFILSSKKLLLSDSGFYLCAWSGGQGSDQPQHFGDGTRLSIL.

V and J are TRBV9 and TRBJ2-5; the D call may be TRBD1 or TRBD2 (5 bases each). Between the trimmed V and J ends, which lost 2 bases and 1 base, there was a span of 6 bases. The CDR3 is 13 residues long. Germline V gene lookup returns CDR1 SGDLS and CDR2 YYNGEE. CDR3 sequence: CASSVGVQETQYF. Here the CDR3 DNA reads TGTGCCAGCAGCGTGGGGGTCCAAGAGACCCAGTACTTC.

J is TRBJ1-1 and V is TRBV5-1; the D gene is possibly TRBD1 (6 bases). This CDR3 region has 16 residues. V dropped 4 bases and J dropped 0 bases, with 16 bases sitting between them. Per the germline V gene, CDR1 is SGHRS and CDR2 is YFSETQ. The DNA for the CDR3 is TGCGCCAGCAGCACACAGGGCTTACACATGAACACTGAAGCTTTCTTT. Its protein is CASSTQGLHMNTEAFF.

V and J are TRBV5-1 and TRBJ2-5; the match to TRBD2 covers 16 bases. The J segment lost 3 bases and the V segment lost 2 bases, leaving 1 base of the junction unmatched. CDR3 length: 16 amino acids. The germline gives CDR1 SGHRS, CDR2 YFSETQ. The CDR3 spells CASSFGTSGGEETQYF. The CDR3 nucleotides are TGCGCCAGCAGCTTCGGGACTAGCGGGGGGGAAGAGACCCAGTACTTC. Drawing the rest from reference TRBV5-1 and TRBJ2-5, the complete variable domain is KAGVTQTPRYLIKTRGQQVTLSCSPISGHRSVSWYQQTPGQGLQFLFEYFSETQRNKGNFPGRFSGRQFSNSRSEMNVSTLELGDSALYLCASSFGTSGGEETQYFGPGTRLLVL.

The chain recombines TRBV5-4 with TRBJ1-1; 7 bases agree with TRBD1. Germline V gives CDR1 SGHNT, CDR2 YYREEE (reference sequence). Unmatched junction bases numbered 10, after V lost 0 bases and J lost 2 bases. CDR3 length: 17 residues. In DNA, the CDR3 is TGTGCCAGCAGCTTGGCAGGGGGGCAGGCCCTTAACACTGAAGCTTTCTTT. It is translated as CASSLAGGQALNTEAFF. Full variable domain (missing parts from reference TRBV5-4 and TRBJ1-1): ETGVTQSPTHLIKTRGQQVTLRCSSQSGHNTVSWYQQALGQGPQFIFQYYREEENGRGNFPPRFSGLQFPNYSSELNVNALELDDSALYLCASSLAGGQALNTEAFFGQGTRLTVV.

The chain is built from TRBV7-8 and TRBJ1-2; D not resolved. Trimming cost V 2 bases and J 1 base, with 8 bases left between them. Germline V gene lookup returns CDR1 SGHVS and CDR2 FQNEAQ. The CDR3 has 14 amino acids. CDR3 bases: TGTGCCAGCAGCTTATTCGCGAATAACTATGGCTACACCTTC. Encoded protein: CASSLFANNYGYTF.

This clone was counted a few times. The rearrangement links TRBV3-1 (or the pseudogene TRBV3-2) to TRBJ1-1; TRBD1 might be the D (5 bases). The CDR3 consists of 11 residues. Germline V gene lookup returns CDR1 LGHDT and CDR2 YNNKEL (reference sequence). V was clipped by 4 bases and J by 6 bases, with 6 bases between them. The CDR3 region is CASSRGAEAFF. CDR3 DNA sequence: TGTGCCAGCAGCCGGGGGGCTGAAGCTTTCTTT.

The chain joins TRBV11-3 to TRBJ2-2; D not resolved. Trimming pared 1 base from V and 0 bases from J, leaving 9 bases between. CDR1 SGHNT and CDR2 YENEEA come from the germline V gene. This CDR3 spans 16 amino acids. The CDR3 here is CASSLVLESNTGELFF. The CDR3 nucleotides are TGTGCCAGCAGCTTAGTGTTGGAATCGAACACCGGGGAGCTGTTTTTT.

The V and J genes are TRBV28 and TRBJ1-2; D perhaps matches TRBD1 (6 bases). Germline CDR1 is MDHEN and CDR2 is SYDVKM. Trimming took off 6 bases at V and 1 base at J, with 18 bases between the two ends. This CDR3 has 16 amino acids. This chain's CDR3 is CASSQGGGPLNYGYTF. CDR3 DNA sequence: TGTGCCAGCAGCCAAGGGGGGGGCCCACTTAACTATGGCTACACCTTC.

The chain has TRBV9 and TRBJ2-4, with TRBD2 matching 13 bases. This CDR3 spans 17 amino acids. Germline CDR1 is SGDLS and CDR2 is YYNGEE. V lost 4 bases, J lost 2 bases, and 6 bases stayed unmatched. CDR3 coding DNA: TGTGCCAGCAGCCCTGGGACTAGCGGGGTACCCAAAAACATTCAGTACTTC. It translates to CASSPGTSGVPKNIQYF.

DNA of the CDR3: TGTGCCAGCGGACCCTTAAGGGTGAATCAAGAGACCCAGTACTTC. This encodes CASGPLRVNQETQYF. J is TRBJ2-5 and V is TRBV7-9; no definite D call. Trimming stripped 8 bases from V and 2 bases from J, with 18 bases between. The germline V gene has CDR1 SEHNR and CDR2 FQNEAQ (reference sequence). The CDR3 totals 15 residues.

This clone turned up a few times. The V call is TRBV28, the J call TRBJ1-1, with D uncertain. The CDR3 has 14 residues. V was pared by 5 bases and J by 6 bases, with 16 bases between. CDR1 and CDR2 from the germline V gene are MDHEN and SYDVKM. The CDR3: CASSPTFGGAEAFF. As DNA, the CDR3 is TGTGCCAGCAGTCCTACGTTCGGTGGGGCTGAAGCTTTCTTT.

The chain is built from TRBV19 and TRBJ1-1; 7 nucleotides align to TRBD1. V gave up 6 bases and J gave up 4 bases; unmatched junction bases: 8. This CDR3 comprises 14 residues. CDR1 and CDR2 (germline): LNHDA, SQIVND (reference sequence). The CDR3 reads CASRRGGAGTEAFF. CDR3 bases: TGTGCCAGTAGGCGAGGGGGCGCCGGCACTGAAGCTTTCTTT.

The chain is built from TRBV10-2 and TRBJ2-7; either TRBD1 or TRBD2 may supply D (5 bases each). Germline lookup yields CDR1 WSHSY and CDR2 SAAADI. The V gene lost 4 bases and the J gene lost 4 bases, with 11 bases spanning the gap. The length of the CDR3 is 13 residues. In nucleotides, the CDR3 is TGCGCCAGCAGTGTGGGGACGAATTACGAGCAGTACTTC. Its translation: CASSVGTNYEQYF.

This rearrangement joins TRBV5-4 to TRBJ2-3, with 8 bases identical to TRBD2. This CDR3 contains 17 residues. J gave up 6 bases and V 4 bases, and 16 bases lay outside the gene matches. Germline-derived CDR1 and CDR2 are SGHNT and YYREEE (reference sequence). Here the CDR3 reads CASSLAGGRGGPDTQYF. CDR3 nucleotides: TGTGCCAGCAGCCTGGCCGGGGGTCGGGGGGGCCCTGATACGCAGTATTTT. The full variable domain, rest sourced from reference TRBV5-4 and TRBJ2-3, is ETGVTQSPTHLIKTRGQQVTLRCSSQSGHNTVSWYQQALGQGPQFIFQYYREEENGRGNFPPRFSGLQFPNYSSELNVNALELDDSALYLCASSLAGGRGGPDTQYFGPGTRLTVL.

The chain uses TRBV3-1 (or the pseudogene TRBV3-2) and TRBJ1-6, with D unclear. There are 14 residues in the CDR3. Germline V gene sequence: CDR1 LGHDT, CDR2 YNNKEL (reference sequence). The germline V and J ends were trimmed by 4 bases and 10 bases, with 14 bases remaining between them. For the CDR3, the DNA is TGTGCCAGCAGCCGACGGCATGACGGATCACCCCTCCACTTT. It codes for CASSRRHDGSPLHF.

V and J are TRBV24-1 and TRBJ2-7, with D unresolved. The V gene lost 3 bases and the J gene lost 1 base, with 6 bases spanning the gap. CDR3 size: 13 residues. Germline CDR1 KGHDR, CDR2 SFDVKD. The CDR3 sequence is CATSDGVSYEQYF. The CDR3 nucleotides read TGTGCCACCAGTGATGGGGTTTCCTACGAGCAGTACTTC.

The chain uses TRBV13 and TRBJ2-5; no clear D. Germline values: CDR1 PRHDT, CDR2 FYEKMQ (reference sequence). Trimming left V 4 bases short and J 6 bases short, with 15 bases between. The CDR3 has 14 amino acids. The CDR3 reads CASSSWPATQTQYF. As DNA, the CDR3 is TGTGCCAGCAGCTCTTGGCCAGCTACACAGACCCAGTACTTC.

There are a few counts of this clone. The V gene is TRBV5-4, the J gene TRBJ2-3; D is perhaps TRBD1 (5 bases). The CDR3 covers 12 residues. Germline loops: CDR1 SGHNT, CDR2 YYREEE (reference sequence). V lost 3 bases to trimming and J lost 7 bases, with 9 bases between them. The CDR3 reads CASSYPGYTQYF. In DNA form, the CDR3 reads TGTGCCAGCAGCTACCCAGGGTATACGCAGTATTTT.

This clone was detected only once. The gene calls are TRBV19 and TRBJ1-5; the D is unclear. CDR1 is LNHDA and CDR2 is SQIVND in the germline V gene (reference sequence). Trimming cost V 10 bases and J 2 bases, with 27 bases left between them. The CDR3 has 18 residues. CDR3 sequence reads: CATEPRGLGHMRNQPQHF. The CDR3 coding sequence is TGTGCCACTGAACCGCGAGGGCTAGGTCATATGCGCAATCAGCCCCAGCATTTT.

J is TRBJ2-1 and V is TRBV4-1; weak D call: TRBD1 (6 bases). The V and J ends lost 0 bases and 4 bases respectively, with 10 bases between them. The length of the CDR3 is 15 residues. Germline-derived CDR1 and CDR2 are MGHRA and YSYEKL. CDR3: CASSQDPGEYNEQFF. The CDR3 nucleotides are TGCGCCAGCAGCCAAGATCCAGGGGAGTACAATGAGCAGTTCTTC.

This clone was detected only a few times. This chain joins TRBV5-1 and TRBJ1-5; D unresolved. The CDR3 is 13 residues long. The germline V and J ends were trimmed by 0 bases and 2 bases, with 3 bases remaining between them. Germline V CDR1 and CDR2: SGHRS, YFSETQ. As DNA, the CDR3 is TGCGCCAGCAGCTTGGATGGCAATCAGCCCCAGCATTTT. It is translated as CASSLDGNQPQHF.

The chain recombines TRBV4-3 with TRBJ2-2; D is possibly TRBD1 (5 bases). This CDR3 region has 15 residues. CDR1 and CDR2 from the germline V gene are LGHNA and YSLEER. Trimming stripped 1 base from V and 4 bases from J, with 10 bases between. The CDR3 coding sequence is TGCGCCAGCAGCCAAGGGGCCAGGGCCACCGGGGAGCTGTTTTTT. This sequence encodes CASSQGARATGELFF.

V gene TRBV29-1 combines with J gene TRBJ1-1; TRBD1 matches at 8 bases. The CDR3 covers 14 residues. In germline, CDR1 is SQVTM, CDR2 ANQGSEA. V lost 8 bases to trimming and J lost 3 bases; unmatched junction nucleotides: 11. CDR3 nucleotides: TGCAGCTATTCATCCGGGACAGGAGACACTGAAGCTTTCTTT. Protein: CSYSSGTGDTEAFF.

The chain employs TRBV9 and TRBJ2-1; TRBD2 aligns across 9 bases. Trimming took 4 bases from V and 4 from J; bases not matched to a gene: 6. CDR1 and CDR2 (germline): SGDLS, YYNGEE. The length of the CDR3 is 15 residues. The CDR3 DNA sequence: TGTGCCAGCAGCACAAGCGGGGGGATTTACAATGAGCAGTTCTTC. Its translation is CASSTSGGIYNEQFF.